This entry is about one TCR beta chain. Its antigen is unknown. No base quality values were provided; no much bigger clone lies one nucleotide off. Each collaborating institution followed its own protocols to collect whole blood in K2EDTA tubes. For TCRbeta analysis, collaborators shipped samples as frozen whole blood, isolated PBMCs, or DNA extracted from either of those sample types. The germline V end is reduced by 5 bases and the J end by 0 bases; junction bases left unmatched: 4. The CDR3 has 15 amino acids, counting the end cysteine and phenylalanine. Only CDR3 DNA remains: 45 bases, in frame from the first base. In the germline V gene, CDR1 corresponds to MNHEY and CDR2 to SVGAGI. TCRbeta CDR3 regions were amplified from genomic DNA by means of the immunoSEQ Assay, a bias-controlled multiplex PCR. The authors' analysis ran thus. The number of nucleated cells in each sample was estimated by amplification of reference gene primers within the assay. Sequence reads were collapsed and filtered to measure the absolute abundance of every unique TCRbeta CDR3 rearrangement. Productive Simpson clonality was computed per sample as the square root of Simpson's diversity index over productive rearrangements. In its TCRdb copy, this immuneACCESS table keeps in-frame sequences only and misses some clones. Where compared with another copy, unresolved V genes explain less than half of these, and the others have no known cause. V and J calls and clone size are copied from that table; D and trimming were computed from the DNA. The table for this sample lists fewer than 300,000 clones; 84% of them were counted only once. The ten most abundant clones make up less than 10% of the sample.

These data belong to a study of blood T cell repertoires in COVID-19 (TCRdb year 2020). Context from the whole study: The collaborator samples originated in the United States, Italy and Spain and spanned the acute and convalescent phases of COVID-19. The material from the prospective study consisted of cDNA or gDNA derived from T cells, B-cell-depleted T cells, or PBMCs. The dataset comprised deeply sampled blood TCRbeta repertoires from subjects exposed to, actively infected with, or recovered from COVID-19. The repertoires were released in a freely available public database meant as a resource for research on the immune response to SARS-CoV-2. Samples were obtained from the ongoing ImmuneRACE study (first 160 participants) and from 1,254 subjects provided by 6 global collaborators. The sample metadata nearly always contained a de-identified subject ID, COVID-19 status, age in years and sex. Where HLA class I and class II types were available, the types were taken from metadata supplied by the sample provider, not from assay-based typing.

Broader findings and caveats from the paper: The amount of clinical and demographic metadata varied by source and participant and was provided uncurated.

This receptor was taken from a human donor in a cohort sampled during active COVID-19. The sequenced sample was peripheral blood. The sequence links TRBV6-5 to TRBJ1-5, and 7 junctional nucleotides match TRBD1. The nucleotide sequence is given as TGTGCCAGCAGTCCACAGGGGAATAGCAATCAGCCCCAGCATTTT. It translates as CASSPQGNSNQPQHF.